One sample yielded the 7 T cell receptor beta chains listed below, sequenced in a study of T-cell memory formation after mild COVID-19. TCRdb reanalysed the 5' RACE reads using MiXCR and keeps one entry per CDR3 protein. Found here are roughly 410,000 distinct CDR3 sequences, roughly 24% of them singletons; the top ten hold about 8.7%. Sequencing was carried out using PBMCs or a T cell subset sorted from them (not recorded which). These receptor sequences come from an adult woman who had mild COVID-19 (a few samples of this study predate the infection). Cell type and time point are not known.

This clonotype has just a few counts. DNA of the CDR3: TGTGCCAGCAGCTCGCCTCTGGGGGACGGCTACGAGCAGTACTTC. This encodes CASSSPLGDGYEQYF. V gene TRBV7-9 combines with J gene TRBJ2-7; D possibly uses TRBD1 or TRBD2 (5 bases each). Germline assignment: CDR1 SEHNR and CDR2 FQNEAQ (reference sequence). The CDR3 runs 15 residues. Trimming removed 4 bases from V and 3 bases from J, with 16 bases in between. The full variable domain, completed using reference TRBV7-9 and TRBJ2-7, is DTGVSQNPRHKITKRGQNVTFRCDPISEHNRLYWYRQTLGQGPEFLTYFQNEAQLEKSRLLSDRFSAERPKGSFSTLEIQRTEQGDSAMYLCASSSPLGDGYEQYFGPGTRLTVT.

In this sample, this clonotype turned up a few times. The chain combines TRBV5-1 with TRBJ2-1; a possible D gene is TRBD1 (5 bases). Trimming took off 1 base at V and 6 bases at J, with 14 bases between the two ends. This CDR3 contains 15 residues. CDR1 is SGHRS, CDR2 YFSETQ, per germline. CDR3 nucleotide sequence: TGCGCCAGCAGCTTGTGGGGCGATGAGGCCAATGAGCAGTTCTTC. Encoded protein: CASSLWGDEANEQFF.

The V and J genes are TRBV7-9 and TRBJ2-2; D may be TRBD1 or TRBD2 (5 bases each). The V end was cut by 4 bases, the J end by 8 bases, with 17 bases between. Germline values: CDR1 SEHNR, CDR2 FQNEAQ (reference sequence). The CDR3 spans 15 residues. The CDR3 here is CASSSGTYLGGELFF. The CDR3 DNA reads as TGTGCCAGCAGCTCCGGGACCTACTTAGGGGGGGAGCTGTTTTTT.

This clonotype came up a few times. CDR3 sequence (DNA): TGTGCCAGCAGCTTGGAATCCAGCGGACGGACCGGGGAGCTGTTTTTT. Residues: CASSLESSGRTGELFF. The chain couples TRBV7-3 to TRBJ2-2; perhaps TRBD2 as D (5 bases). Germline V gene lookup returns CDR1 SGHTA and CDR2 FQGTGA. Trimming shortened V by 3 bases and J by 5 bases, and 16 bases separated the two germline ends. The CDR3 has 16 amino acids.

This rearrangement joins TRBV7-3 to TRBJ2-3, with D unresolved. The CDR3 length is 14 residues. V was cut by 8 bases and J by 2 bases, with 14 bases left in between. Germline lookup yields CDR1 SGHTA and CDR2 FQGTGA. CDR3 protein: CASSPTANTDTQYF. CDR3 DNA: TGTGCCAGCTCCCCGACGGCTAACACAGATACGCAGTATTTT. Combining the CDR3 with reference TRBV7-3 and TRBJ2-3 gives the whole variable domain GAGVSQTPSNKVTEKGKYVELRCDPISGHTALYWYRQSLGQGPEFLIYFQGTGAADDSGLPNDRFFAVRPEGSVSTLKIQRTERGDSAVYLCASSPTANTDTQYFGPGTRLTVL.

V usage is TRBV2 and J usage is TRBJ1-3; no reliable D call. CDR1 SNHLY and CDR2 FYNNEI come from the germline V gene. The CDR3 is 14 amino acids. The ends were cut back, 5 bases at V and 0 bases at J, with 8 bases in the middle. The CDR3 protein is CASSPPYSGNTIYF. The CDR3 DNA is TGTGCCAGCAGTCCCCCTTACTCTGGAAACACCATATATTTT.

The count of this clonotype is one. The V gene is TRBV20-1, the J gene TRBJ2-3; tentatively, D is TRBD2 (5 bases). CDR1 is DFQATT and CDR2 is SNEGSKA in the germline V gene (reference sequence). The V end was cut by 4 bases, the J end by 5 bases, with 10 bases between. The CDR3 spans 12 residues. As DNA, the CDR3 is TGCAGTGCTATGGGAGCTAGAGATACGCAGTATTTT. Its protein product is CSAMGARDTQYF.